This TCR beta chain was obtained from a study of tumor and adjacent non-tumor tissue in lung cancer. A modified ARM-PCR protocol with three rounds of nested PCR amplified TCRbeta. MiXCR was run by TCRdb on the multiplex PCR reads, yielding one entry per CDR3 protein. This table has about 110,000 distinct CDR3 sequences, 75% appearing once. About this clonotype itself: A read error may account for a junction end that differs from germline.

CDR1 MNHNS and CDR2 SASEGT come from the germline V gene. The length of the CDR3 is 15 residues. RNA was extracted from bulk tissue without any cell sorting. The chain combines TRBV6-1 with TRBJ2-5; a possible D gene is TRBD2 (6 bases). The TCR was taken from a woman aged 60 to 75 with non-small cell lung cancer. The sequenced sample was lung tumor tissue. CDR3 DNA: TGTGCCAGCAGTGGGGGAAGCTCCGTTCGGGAGACCCAGCACTTC. This codes for CASSGGSSVRETQHF.